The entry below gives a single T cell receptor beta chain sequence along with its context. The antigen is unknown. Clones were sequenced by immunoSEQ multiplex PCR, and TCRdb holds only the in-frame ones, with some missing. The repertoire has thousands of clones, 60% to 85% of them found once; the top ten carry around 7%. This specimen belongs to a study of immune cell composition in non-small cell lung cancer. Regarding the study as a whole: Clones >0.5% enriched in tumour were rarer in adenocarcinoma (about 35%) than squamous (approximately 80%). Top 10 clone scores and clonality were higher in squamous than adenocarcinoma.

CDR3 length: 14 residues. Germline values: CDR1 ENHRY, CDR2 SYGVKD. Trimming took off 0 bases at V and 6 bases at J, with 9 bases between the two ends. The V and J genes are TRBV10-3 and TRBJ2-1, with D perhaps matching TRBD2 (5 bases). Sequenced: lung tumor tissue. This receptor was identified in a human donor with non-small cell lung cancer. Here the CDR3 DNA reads TGTGCCATCAGTGAGTCGAGACTACTCAATGAGCAGTTCTTC. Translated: CAISESRLLNEQFF.